The source of this T cell receptor (beta chain) is a study of CD8 T cells in ankylosing spondylitis. Study outcomes and limitations: A TCR beta motif made of fewer than ten highly homologous variants seemed typical of ankylosing spondylitis blood.

To note about this clonotype: No antigen is known for it.

TCRdb used MiXCR to reprocess the 5' RACE reads, holding one entry per CDR3 protein. The data show 350,000 to 450,000 distinct CDR3 sequences, 20% to 30% seen once. The CDR3 has 17 residues. Per the germline V gene, CDR1 is DFQATT and CDR2 is SNEGSKA (reference sequence). V trimming: 2 bases; J trimming: 6 bases; junction bases outside the gene matches: 12. Material for sequencing was blood, either unsorted or a sorted T cell fraction (not recorded which). The chain has TRBV20-1 and TRBJ1-5; 11 nucleotides agree with TRBD1. The receptor was isolated from a male donor with ankylosing spondylitis. CDR3 sequence reads: CSARNPGQGVSGQPQHF. CDR3 sequence (DNA): TGCAGTGCTAGAAATCCGGGACAGGGGGTCTCGGGTCAGCCCCAGCATTTT.